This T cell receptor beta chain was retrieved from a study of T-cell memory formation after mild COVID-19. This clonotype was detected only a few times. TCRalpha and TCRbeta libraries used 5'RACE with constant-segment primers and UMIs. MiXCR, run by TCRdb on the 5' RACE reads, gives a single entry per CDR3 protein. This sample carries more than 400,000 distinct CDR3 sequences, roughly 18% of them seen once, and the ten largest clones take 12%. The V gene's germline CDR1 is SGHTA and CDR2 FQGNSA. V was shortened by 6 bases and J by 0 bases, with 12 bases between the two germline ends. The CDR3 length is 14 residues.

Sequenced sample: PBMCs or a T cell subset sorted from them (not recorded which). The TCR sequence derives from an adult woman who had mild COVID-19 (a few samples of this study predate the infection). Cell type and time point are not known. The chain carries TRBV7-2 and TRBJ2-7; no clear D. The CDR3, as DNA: TGTGCCAGCAGGCAAATTGCCACCTCCTACGAGCAGTACTTC. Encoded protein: CASRQIATSYEQYF.